The 22 T cell receptor beta chains presented below share a single source sample, sequenced in a study of cytomegalovirus exposure and HLA in healthy donors (dated by TCRdb to about 2017). The protocol used for the library was the immunoSEQ multiplex PCR assay. A mixture of 60 forward primers for TCR Vbeta segments and 13 reverse primers for TCR Jbeta segments was used in the multiplex PCR. TCRdb stores this immuneACCESS table with in-frame sequences only. Part of the clones is absent; in the studies checked, under half of the shortfall reflects unresolved V genes, and no reason is known for the rest. This sample lists around 140,000 clones; 64% were detected once. The ten largest account for 2% to 2.5% of the sample. The specimen was PBMCs. These receptors were obtained from a middle-aged woman in good health and CMV-seronegative.

The chain has TRBV10-1 and TRBJ2-3, with D maybe TRBD1 (6 bases). CDR1 WNHNN and CDR2 SYGVQD come from the germline V gene (reference sequence). CDR3 length: 16 amino acids. V gave up 2 bases and J gave up 0 bases, with 12 bases separating them. CDR3 nucleotides: TGCGCCAGCAGTGAGATGGCAGGGGCTAGCACAGATACGCAGTATTTT. Protein product: CASSEMAGASTDTQYF.

This sequence joins TRBV5-1 and TRBJ1-4, with D unclear. The CDR3 totals 16 residues. The germline V gene has CDR1 SGHRS and CDR2 YFSETQ. The germline V and J ends were trimmed by 0 bases and 0 bases, with 9 bases remaining between them. CDR3: CASSLVPSSTNEKLFF. Here the CDR3 DNA reads TGCGCCAGCAGCTTGGTCCCGTCCTCAACTAATGAAAAACTGTTTTTT.

The rearrangement uses TRBV4-1 and TRBJ1-1; D remains ambiguous. This CDR3 is built from 16 residues. Germline V gives CDR1 MGHRA, CDR2 YSYEKL. Trimming took 0 bases from V and 2 from J, leaving 13 bases between them. DNA of the CDR3: TGCGCCAGCAGCCAAGAACGCTCGGGGAGCAACACTGAAGCTTTCTTT. This gives the protein CASSQERSGSNTEAFF.

This chain joins TRBV6-1 and TRBJ2-7; 14 nucleotides line up with TRBD2. V lost 8 bases to trimming and J lost 1 base; unmatched junction nucleotides: 4. The CDR3 spans 15 residues. Germline V gene sequence: CDR1 MNHNS, CDR2 SASEGT. Written as DNA, the CDR3 is TGTGCCAGCCAGGGACTAGCGGGGGCTTCCTACGAGCAGTACTTC. Translating gives CASQGLAGASYEQYF.

V usage is TRBV2 and J usage is TRBJ1-1; a possible D gene is TRBD1 (6 bases). The germline V and J ends were trimmed by 6 bases and 0 bases, with 11 bases remaining between them. The CDR3 spans 14 residues. The V gene's germline CDR1 is SNHLY and CDR2 FYNNEI. The DNA of the CDR3 is TGTGCCAGCAGCGTACAGGGAATGAACACTGAAGCTTTCTTT. This codes for CASSVQGMNTEAFF.

This clone was seen just once. The chain combines TRBV5-1 with TRBJ1-1; TRBD1 agrees at 7 bases. The V segment lost 5 bases and the J segment 3 bases; nucleotides outside the gene matches: 4. This CDR3 is built from 13 residues. Germline CDR1 SGHRS, CDR2 YFSETQ. The DNA for the CDR3 is TGCGCCAGCAGGTTCACAGGGGACACTGAAGCTTTCTTT. Its translation: CASRFTGDTEAFF.

The chain couples TRBV4-1 to TRBJ1-2; TRBD1 might be the D (5 bases). The V end lost 2 bases, the J end lost 5 bases, and 12 bases lay between the germline ends. CDR3 length: 14 amino acids. The germline V gene has CDR1 MGHRA and CDR2 YSYEKL. The CDR3 is CASSQSNRGYGYTF. The CDR3 nucleotides read TGCGCCAGCAGCCAATCCAACCGGGGGTATGGCTACACCTTC.

V is TRBV7-7 and J is TRBJ2-1; 11 bases line up with TRBD2. Trimming took 2 bases from V and 4 from J; bases not matched to a gene: 4. The length of the CDR3 is 16 residues. CDR1 is SSHAT and CDR2 is FNYEAQ in the germline V gene (reference sequence). The CDR3, as DNA: TGTGCCAGCAGCTTATTCCTAGCGGGGGGTTACAATGAGCAGTTCTTC. Translating gives CASSLFLAGGYNEQFF. Full variable domain (rest looked up from reference TRBV7-7 and TRBJ2-1): GAGVSQSPRYKVTKRGQDVTLRCDPISSHATLYWYQQALGQGPEFLTYFNYEAQPDKSGLPSDRFSAERPEGSISTLTIQRTEQRDSAMYRCASSLFLAGGYNEQFFGPGTRLTVL.

The J gene is TRBJ2-5, the V gene TRBV30, with 7 bases fitting TRBD1. Looked up from germline, CDR1 is GTSNPN and CDR2 is SVGIG (reference sequence). After removal of 2 bases from V and 1 base from J, the junction contained 4 bases not matched to a gene. The CDR3 runs to 14 residues. The CDR3 spells CAWSPGDSQETQYF. In DNA form, the CDR3 reads TGTGCCTGGAGTCCTGGGGACAGCCAAGAGACCCAGTACTTC.

V and J are TRBV6-1 and TRBJ2-7; TRBD1 matches 9 bases. CDR1 is MNHNS, CDR2 SASEGT, per germline. V dropped 5 bases and J dropped 8; count of bases not matched to a gene: 13. This CDR3 spans 15 amino acids. CDR3 residues: CASSPRTGESGQQYF. The CDR3 nucleotides are TGTGCCAGCAGTCCGCGGACAGGGGAATCTGGTCAGCAGTACTTC.

This clone was seen just once. The rearrangement uses TRBV27 and TRBJ2-7, with D possibly TRBD1 on 6 matching bases. Germline CDR1 is MNHEY and CDR2 is SMNVEV (reference sequence). CDR3 length equals 15 residues. V shed 0 bases and J shed 6 bases, with 15 bases lying between them. CDR3 nucleotide sequence: TGTGCCAGCAGTTTATCTCTGGGGGCGACCTCCGAGCAGTACTTC. It specifies CASSLSLGATSEQYF.

CDR3 residues: CASSLQGYEQYF. As DNA, the CDR3 is TGTGCCAGCAGCCTACAGGGGTACGAGCAGTACTTC. V is TRBV6-5 and J is TRBJ2-7; 7 positions match TRBD1. This CDR3 is 12 amino acids long. Germline CDR1 is MNHEY and CDR2 is SVGAGI. With V trimmed by 6 bases and J by 4 bases, 3 bases remained unmatched.

The V and J genes are TRBV6-5 and TRBJ2-5, with a possible D match to TRBD2 (5 bases). Matching the DNA end better, TRBJ2-7 makes the J call doubtful. Per germline, CDR1 MNHEY and CDR2 SVGAGI. The CDR3 is 15 residues long. The CDR3 protein is CASGSTTAVRHEQYF. The CDR3 nucleotides read TGTGCCAGCGGGAGCACGACGGCCGTTCGCCACGAGCAGTACTTC.

V usage is TRBV18 and J usage is TRBJ2-3; maybe TRBD1 (5 bases). V was cut by 6 bases and J by 5 bases, with 12 bases left in between. There are 13 residues in the CDR3. CDR1 is KGHSH, CDR2 LQKENI, per germline. CDR3 in amino acids: CASSVQGRDTQYF. Here the CDR3 DNA reads TGTGCCAGCTCTGTTCAGGGTCGAGATACGCAGTATTTT.

The V call is TRBV10-3, the J call TRBJ1-2; TRBD1 is a possible D gene (6 bases). The CDR3 is 13 residues long. Trimming took off 6 bases at V and 4 bases at J, with 12 bases between the two ends. The V gene's germline CDR1 is ENHRY and CDR2 SYGVKD. In DNA form, the CDR3 reads TGTGCCATCAGGGGGGCGGCAGCCTATGGCTACACCTTC. It is translated as CAIRGAAAYGYTF.

This clone occurred once. The chain joins TRBV19 to TRBJ2-5; TRBD1 matches 8 bases. The CDR3 runs to 14 residues. Germline V gene lookup returns CDR1 LNHDA and CDR2 SQIVND (reference sequence). J was trimmed by 4 bases and V by 5 bases; bases with no gene match: 6. The CDR3 here is CASSPSGQGETQYF. The DNA of the CDR3 is TGTGCCAGTAGTCCGTCCGGACAGGGAGAGACCCAGTACTTC.

The chain recombines TRBV7-2 with TRBJ1-6; D might be TRBD1 (6 bases). Trimming left V 5 bases short and J 10 bases short, with 15 bases between. The CDR3 is 14 residues long. Germline loops: CDR1 SGHTA, CDR2 FQGNSA. The CDR3 reads CASSPQGNSSPLHF. Written as DNA, the CDR3 is TGTGCCAGCAGCCCCCAGGGGAATTCGTCACCCCTCCACTTT.

The gene calls are TRBV7-3 and TRBJ2-7; 7 nucleotides line up with TRBD1. The V segment lost 5 bases and the J segment 5 bases; nucleotides outside the gene matches: 9. This CDR3 region has 14 residues. In germline, CDR1 is SGHTA, CDR2 FQGTGA. This CDR3 is CASSRTGQGDEQYF. CDR3 bases: TGTGCCAGCAGCCGGACAGGTCAGGGGGACGAGCAGTACTTC.

Only a few counts were recorded for this clone. The V call is TRBV20-1, the J call TRBJ2-1, with 8 nucleotides matching TRBD1. Germline loops: CDR1 DFQATT, CDR2 SNEGSKA (reference sequence). The CDR3 runs 11 residues. V lost 5 bases to trimming and J lost 6 bases; unmatched junction nucleotides: 0. The CDR3 reads CSAGQGNEQFF. The CDR3 bases are TGCAGTGCTGGACAGGGCAATGAGCAGTTCTTC.

This clone was found a few times. The J gene is TRBJ2-7, the V gene TRBV30, with 7 bases matching TRBD1. The CDR3 loop spans 14 amino acids. J was trimmed by 1 base and V by 2 bases; bases with no gene match: 5. The germline V gene encodes CDR1 GTSNPN and CDR2 SVGIG (reference sequence). Here the CDR3 reads CAWSLGRGSYEQYF. The CDR3 nucleotides read TGTGCCTGGAGTCTTGGCAGGGGGTCCTACGAGCAGTACTTC. Together with reference TRBV30 and TRBJ2-7, the CDR3 gives the full variable domain: SQTIHQWPATLVQPVGSPLSLECTVEGTSNPNLYWYRQAAGRGLQLLFYSVGIGQISSEVPQNLSASRPQDRQFILSSKKLLLSDSGFYLCAWSLGRGSYEQYFGPGTRLTVT.

The V gene is TRBV11-2, the J gene TRBJ2-3; possibly TRBD2 for D (6 bases). The CDR3 extends over 16 amino acids. The germline V gene has CDR1 SGHAT and CDR2 FQNNGV. The V end was cut by 5 bases, the J end by 3 bases, with 18 bases between. In DNA, the CDR3 is TGTGCCAGCAGCCCCACCCCGGGGGTTGGGACAGATACGCAGTATTTT. Its protein product is CASSPTPGVGTDTQYF.

The chain employs TRBV10-3 and TRBJ1-1, with TRBD1 as a possible D gene (6 bases). Germline-derived CDR1 and CDR2 are ENHRY and SYGVKD. Trimming shortened V by 2 bases and J by 0 bases, and 10 bases separated the two germline ends. The CDR3 is 15 residues long. As DNA, the CDR3 is TGTGCCATCAGTGAGGGGGGACATCTGAACACTGAAGCTTTCTTT. Translating gives CAISEGGHLNTEAFF.